These T cell receptor beta chains were read from a single sample in a study of cytomegalovirus exposure and HLA in healthy donors. Some clones are missing from TCRdb's copy, which holds only in-frame ones; the method was immunoSEQ multiplex PCR. The sample lists about 180,000 clones, approximately 80% occurring once. The sequenced material came from PBMCs. The receptor source for this set is a girl aged 5-17 years in good health and CMV-seropositive. Each CDR3 is given with its conserved first and last residue. The D gene is left open where the match is weak. Not every row has a clone size; where given, it reads once, few, many or a size class.

J: TRBJ2-7
size: NA
V: TRBV9
D: TRBD2
CDR3: CASSVDLSGRAVYEQYF
DNA: TGTGCCAGCAGCGTAGACCTTAGCGGGAGGGCGGTCTACGAGCAGTACTTC

J: TRBJ2-5
size: few
V: TRBV11-2
D: NA
CDR3: CASSRDNQETQYF
DNA: TGTGCCAGCAGCCGGGACAACCAAGAGACCCAGTACTTC

J: TRBJ2-1
size: NA
V: TRBV5-8
D: NA
CDR3: CASTPGRESFFNEQFF
DNA: TGTGCCAGCACCCCCGGCAGGGAAAGTTTTTTCAATGAGCAGTTCTTC

J: TRBJ2-1
size: NA
V: TRBV12-5
D: TRBD2
CDR3: CASGLAPGTSDNEQFF
DNA: TGTGCTAGTGGTTTGGCCCCCGGGACTAGCGACAATGAGCAGTTCTTC

J: TRBJ1-5
size: few
V: TRBV15
D: TRBD1
CDR3: CATSSTGQFNQPQHF
DNA: TGTGCCACCAGCAGTACGGGACAGTTTAATCAGCCCCAGCATTTT

J: TRBJ2-6
size: NA
V: TRBV18
D: TRBD1
CDR3: CASSPRTGSGANVLTF
DNA: TGTGCCAGCTCACCCCGGACAGGGTCTGGGGCCAACGTCCTGACTTTC

J: TRBJ2-1
size: NA
V: TRBV2
D: TRBD2
CDR3: CASSVTSGRSEQFF
DNA: TGTGCCAGCAGTGTAACTAGCGGGAGGAGTGAGCAGTTCTTC

J: TRBJ2-7
size: NA
V: TRBV5-1
D: TRBD2
CDR3: CASSEGLAGGRYEQYF
DNA: TGCGCCAGCAGCGAGGGACTAGCGGGAGGAAGGTACGAGCAGTACTTC

J: TRBJ2-5
size: few
V: TRBV5-1
D: NA
CDR3: CASSPNRVEETQYF
DNA: TGCGCCAGCAGTCCAAACAGGGTGGAAGAGACCCAGTACTTC

J: TRBJ2-7
size: NA
V: TRBV19
D: TRBD1
CDR3: CASRSPGQGVVEQYF
DNA: TGTGCCAGTAGAAGCCCCGGACAGGGGGTTGTCGAGCAGTACTTC

J: TRBJ1-1
size: NA
V: TRBV29-1
D: NA
CDR3: CSLGRNTEAFF
DNA: TGCAGCTTGGGCAGGAACACTGAAGCTTTCTTT

J: TRBJ2-2
size: few
V: TRBV5-1
D: NA
CDR3: CASSSLRRIGELFF
DNA: TGCGCCAGCAGCTCTCTCCGTCGTATCGGGGAGCTGTTTTTT

J: TRBJ1-2
size: NA
V: TRBV5-1
D: TRBD1
CDR3: CASSSSGGGYTF
DNA: TGCGCCAGCAGCTCGTCAGGGGGTGGCTACACCTTC

J: TRBJ2-1
size: NA
V: TRBV7-8
D: NA
CDR3: CASSSSPGNNEQFF
DNA: TGTGCCAGCAGCTCCTCTCCGGGGAACAATGAGCAGTTCTTC

J: TRBJ2-1
size: NA
V: TRBV30
D: TRBD2
CDR3: CAWSVRGLAVNEQFF
DNA: TGTGCCTGGAGTGTACGTGGACTAGCGGTTAATGAGCAGTTCTTC

J: TRBJ1-2
size: NA
V: TRBV4-1
D: TRBD1
CDR3: CASRQTGDYGYTF
DNA: TGCGCCAGCAGGCAGACAGGGGATTATGGCTACACCTTC

J: TRBJ2-1
size: NA
V: TRBV7-9
D: NA
CDR3: CASSLAMSRGEQFF
DNA: TGTGCCAGCAGCTTAGCGATGAGTAGGGGTGAGCAGTTCTTC

J: TRBJ1-1
size: NA
V: TRBV15
D: NA
CDR3: CATSRDGSGPEAFF
DNA: TGTGCCACCAGCAGAGATGGCAGCGGCCCTGAAGCTTTCTTT

J: TRBJ2-3
size: NA
V: TRBV19
D: TRBD2
CDR3: CASSSLAGGRDTQYF
DNA: TGTGCCAGTAGTTCCCTAGCGGGAGGTAGGGATACGCAGTATTTT

J: TRBJ1-5
size: NA
V: TRBV27
D: NA
CDR3: CASSPRSSPDSNQPQHF
DNA: TGTGCCAGCAGTCCCCGGTCTTCACCCGATAGCAATCAGCCCCAGCATTTT

J: TRBJ2-6
size: few
V: TRBV6-5
D: NA
CDR3: CASRYGASGANVLTF
DNA: TGTGCCAGCCGTTACGGGGCCTCTGGGGCCAACGTCCTGACTTTC

J: TRBJ2-1
size: NA
V: TRBV27
D: NA
CDR3: CASSLRLATGSYNEQFF
DNA: TGTGCCAGCAGCCTTAGATTGGCAACAGGCTCCTACAATGAGCAGTTCTTC

J: TRBJ2-5
size: NA
V: TRBV5-4
D: TRBD2
CDR3: CASSIRLAGDLETQYF
DNA: TGTGCCAGCAGCATCCGACTAGCGGGAGATTTAGAGACCCAGTACTTC

J: TRBJ1-3
size: NA
V: TRBV30
D: NA
CDR3: CAWSSWGRPGNTIYF
DNA: TGTGCCTGGAGTTCATGGGGGCGGCCTGGAAACACCATATATTTT

J: TRBJ2-7
size: NA
V: TRBV11-1
D: NA
CDR3: CASSLDWFYEQYF
DNA: TGTGCCAGCAGCCTCGACTGGTTCTACGAGCAGTACTTC

J: TRBJ1-4
size: NA
V: TRBV7-9
D: NA
CDR3: CASTTFSGVYEKLFF
DNA: TGTGCCAGCACCACCTTTTCCGGGGTTTATGAAAAACTGTTTTTT

J: TRBJ2-5
size: once
V: TRBV2
D: TRBD2
CDR3: CASSVEQRGASQETQYF
DNA: TGTGCCAGCAGTGTTGAACAGCGGGGGGCTTCTCAAGAGACCCAGTACTTC

J: TRBJ2-3
size: NA
V: TRBV5-8
D: NA
CDR3: CASSSGLAHSTDTQYF
DNA: TGTGCCAGCAGCTCCGGGCTAGCGCATAGCACAGATACGCAGTATTTT

J: TRBJ2-5
size: NA
V: TRBV5-8
D: NA
CDR3: CASSLGREQETQYF
DNA: TGTGCCAGCAGCTTAGGGCGGGAACAAGAGACCCAGTACTTC

J: TRBJ2-7
size: NA
V: TRBV6-1
D: NA
CDR3: CASSEGRATSYEQYF
DNA: TGTGCCAGCAGTGAGGGGCGCGCTACCTCCTACGAGCAGTACTTC

J: TRBJ2-3
size: once
V: TRBV6-5
D: NA
CDR3: CASSPGTPSTDTQYF
DNA: TGTGCCAGCAGCCCTGGGACACCTAGCACAGATACGCAGTATTTT

J: TRBJ1-1
size: few
V: TRBV6-5
D: TRBD1
CDR3: CASSYSEQGGSPEAFF
DNA: TGTGCCAGCAGTTACTCGGAACAGGGGGGATCGCCTGAAGCTTTCTTT

J: TRBJ1-2
size: few
V: TRBV5-1
D: NA
CDR3: CASRVGGTSEYGYTF
DNA: TGCGCCAGCAGGGTAGGAGGGACCTCTGAGTATGGCTACACCTTC

J: TRBJ2-7
size: NA
V: TRBV10-3
D: NA
CDR3: CAISVSVNLRDGYEQYF
DNA: TGTGCCATCAGTGTTTCGGTTAATCTGCGGGACGGCTACGAGCAGTACTTC

J: TRBJ2-4
size: NA
V: TRBV4-1
D: TRBD2
CDR3: CASSHGLAGSRVAKNIQYF
DNA: TGCGCCAGCAGCCATGGACTAGCGGGAAGCAGGGTAGCCAAAAACATTCAGTACTTC

J: TRBJ2-7
size: NA
V: TRBV7-8
D: NA
CDR3: CASSLEWAPQYF
DNA: TGTGCCAGCAGCTTAGAGTGGGCTCCTCAGTACTTC

J: TRBJ1-2
size: NA
V: TRBV30
D: NA
CDR3: CAWSASWLYTF
DNA: TGTGCCTGGAGTGCTTCGTGGCTTTACACCTTC

J: TRBJ1-2
size: NA
V: TRBV14
D: NA
CDR3: CASGAGYGYTF
DNA: TGTGCCAGCGGGGCAGGCTATGGCTACACCTTC

J: TRBJ2-1
size: NA
V: TRBV6-4
D: TRBD2
CDR3: CASSDPEVAGGSRLVNEQFF
DNA: TGTGCCAGCAGTGACCCCGAGGTAGCGGGAGGTAGTAGGCTGGTCAATGAGCAGTTCTTC

J: TRBJ2-1
size: NA
V: TRBV29-1
D: TRBD1
CDR3: CSVPRRDRGDEQFF
DNA: TGCAGCGTTCCTCGACGGGACAGGGGTGATGAGCAGTTCTTC

J: TRBJ2-2
size: once
V: TRBV13
D: NA
CDR3: CASSFSTGELFF
DNA: TGTGCCAGCAGCTTCAGCACCGGGGAGCTGTTTTTT

J: TRBJ1-2
size: NA
V: TRBV6-1
D: TRBD1
CDR3: CASLTGVYGYTF
DNA: TGTGCCAGTTTGACAGGGGTCTATGGCTACACCTTC

J: TRBJ1-1
size: once
V: TRBV18
D: NA
CDR3: CASSQGSEAFF
DNA: TGTGCCAGCTCACAGGGGTCTGAAGCTTTCTTT

J: TRBJ1-6
size: NA
V: TRBV25-1
D: NA
CDR3: CASNWDSNSPLHF
DNA: TGTGCCAGCAATTGGGACTCTAATTCACCCCTCCACTTT

J: TRBJ1-2
size: NA
V: TRBV18
D: NA
CDR3: CASSPAGSNYGYTF
DNA: TGTGCCAGCTCACCGGCGGGGTCTAACTATGGCTACACCTTC

J: TRBJ2-3
size: NA
V: TRBV11-2
D: NA
CDR3: CASSLFQGDTDTQYF
DNA: TGTGCCAGCAGCTTGTTTCAAGGGGACACAGATACGCAGTATTTT

J: TRBJ1-5
size: once
V: TRBV18
D: NA
CDR3: CASSPQLVTGKSGQPQHF
DNA: TGTGCCAGCTCACCCCAGCTCGTCACAGGGAAGTCGGGTCAGCCCCAGCATTTT

J: TRBJ1-1
size: NA
V: TRBV11-2
D: NA
CDR3: CASSLDHWNTEAFF
DNA: TGTGCCAGCAGCTTAGATCATTGGAACACTGAAGCTTTCTTT

J: TRBJ2-3
size: NA
V: TRBV7-8
D: TRBD2
CDR3: CASSLGGGSGTDTQYF
DNA: TGTGCCAGCAGCTTAGGGGGCGGGAGCGGCACAGATACGCAGTATTTT

J: TRBJ2-1
size: NA
V: TRBV15
D: NA
CDR3: CATSRVGGGRSYNEQFF
DNA: TGTGCCACCAGCAGAGTAGGTGGAGGGCGCTCCTACAATGAGCAGTTCTTC

J: TRBJ2-5
size: NA
V: TRBV27
D: NA
CDR3: CASSPSGPGGETQYF
DNA: TGTGCCAGCAGCCCCTCTGGACCCGGGGGAGAGACCCAGTACTTC

J: TRBJ2-1
size: NA
V: TRBV9
D: TRBD2
CDR3: CASSAGTSGNNEQFF
DNA: TGTGCCAGCAGCGCAGGGACTAGCGGAAACAATGAGCAGTTCTTC